This T cell receptor beta chain came from a study of blood T cell repertoires in COVID-19 (dated by TCRdb to about 2020). Describing the broader study: Collaborator samples came from the United States, Italy and Spain and covered acute and convalescent phases of COVID-19. The material from the prospective study consisted of cDNA or gDNA derived from T cells, B-cell-depleted T cells, or PBMCs. The dataset comprised deeply sampled blood TCRbeta repertoires from subjects exposed to, actively infected with, or recovered from COVID-19. The repertoires were made available in a free public database intended to serve as a resource for research on the immune response to SARS-CoV-2. Samples came from the ongoing ImmuneRACE study (first 160 participants) plus 1,254 subjects from 6 global collaborators. A de-identified subject ID, COVID-19 status, age in years and sex were almost always included in the sample metadata. Where available, HLA class I and class II types were taken from metadata supplied by the sample provider and were not determined by assay-based typing.

A second Seattle source provided samples from volunteer blood donors who had recovered from COVID-19. Collaborating institutions collected whole blood in K2EDTA tubes following their own protocols. Collaborator samples were shipped for TCRbeta analysis as frozen whole blood, isolated PBMCs, or DNA extracted from either sample type. On the study overall, not on this receptor specifically: The quantity of clinical and demographic metadata differed by source and by participant and was supplied without curation.

As for this clone: What this receptor recognizes is not known. No base quality information exists; no much larger clone differs at one position.

TCRbeta CDR3 regions were amplified from genomic DNA by means of the immunoSEQ Assay, a bias-controlled multiplex PCR. The study's processing was this. The number of nucleated cells in each sample was estimated from the amplification of reference gene primers within the assay. To quantify the absolute abundance of each unique TCRbeta CDR3 rearrangement, sequence reads were collapsed and filtered. Productive Simpson clonality was computed per sample as the square root of Simpson's diversity index over productive rearrangements. TCRdb obtained this table from immuneACCESS and retained in-frame rearrangements with V and J assigned. These tables miss some clones; where compared with another copy, unresolved V genes account for less than half of the shortfall, and the remainder is unexplained. That table supplies the V and J calls and clone size; D and trimming were determined from the DNA. This sample is represented by 200,000 to 250,000 clones; 70% to 90% of them were singletons. The ten largest clonotypes hold under 2.5% of the sample.

The CDR3 runs 14 amino acids, cysteine and phenylalanine included. Just CDR3 DNA is preserved here, 42 bases in frame from base 1. V loses 4 bases of germline sequence and J loses 2 bases, and the interval between the two ends is 12 bases. Based on the germline V gene (reference sequence), the CDR1 and CDR2 sequences are LNHDA and SQIVND. The chain is made from TRBV19 and TRBJ2-7; a tentative D match to TRBD2 spans 5 bases. The source is a woman aged 40 to 50 who had recovered from COVID-19. The sequencing input was peripheral blood. The CDR3: CASSTLAPTYEQYF. The DNA sequence follows: TGTGCCAGTAGTACCTTAGCGCCTACCTACGAGCAGTACTTC.